Listed below are T cell receptor beta chains from one sample, sequenced in a study of T cell changes during pregnancy in multiple sclerosis. Libraries were prepared by immunoSEQ multiplex PCR; TCRdb keeps only in-frame clonotypes and omits some of them. The sample has 91,000 or so clones, approximately 92% seen once. The sequences come from peripheral blood, collected after pregnancy. The source is a female donor with multiple sclerosis, enrolled in a pregnancy study. Both conserved end residues are part of each CDR3. D genes are given only for firm matches. Size tells how often a clone was seen (once, few, many) or the class of an expanded clone, and some rows leave it out.

v_gene: TRBV5-4
abundance: -
d_gene: TRBD1
len: 14
j_gene: TRBJ1-2
CDR3nt: TGTGCCAGCAGCCTGACCGGGACAGGGTTCGGCTACACCTTC
CDR3aa: CASSLTGTGFGYTF

v_gene: TRBV28
abundance: -
d_gene: -
len: 14
j_gene: TRBJ1-5
CDR3nt: TGTGCCACCTCACGGGGAAGTTTTAATCAGCCCCAGCATTTT
CDR3aa: CATSRGSFNQPQHF

v_gene: TRBV5-1
abundance: -
d_gene: TRBD1
len: 15
j_gene: TRBJ2-3
CDR3nt: TGCGCCAGCAGCCTGGACAGGTCTAGCACAGATACGCAGTATTTT
CDR3aa: CASSLDRSSTDTQYF

v_gene: TRBV7-2
abundance: -
d_gene: -
len: 14
j_gene: TRBJ1-1
CDR3nt: TGTGCCAGCAGCTTAGTCGAGGATGGCGCTGAAGCTTTCTTT
CDR3aa: CASSLVEDGAEAFF

v_gene: TRBV7-6
abundance: -
d_gene: -
len: 14
j_gene: TRBJ1-1
CDR3nt: TGTGCCAGCAGCTCCGGTTTCAGGCACACTGAAGCTTTCTTT
CDR3aa: CASSSGFRHTEAFF

v_gene: TRBV6-1
abundance: -
d_gene: -
len: 15
j_gene: TRBJ1-3
CDR3nt: TGTGCCAGCAGTGAAGCTGACAGCTCTGGAAACACCATATATTTT
CDR3aa: CASSEADSSGNTIYF

v_gene: TRBV7-6
abundance: once
d_gene: -
len: 13
j_gene: TRBJ2-3
CDR3nt: TGTGCCAGCAGCTTCACGGGCACAGATACGCAGTATTTT
CDR3aa: CASSFTGTDTQYF

v_gene: TRBV11-2
abundance: once
d_gene: -
len: 13
j_gene: TRBJ1-1
CDR3nt: TGTGCCAGCAGCTCGGAGTTGGACACTGAAGCTTTCTTT
CDR3aa: CASSSELDTEAFF

v_gene: TRBV30
abundance: -
d_gene: TRBD1
len: 16
j_gene: TRBJ1-2
CDR3nt: TGTGCCTGGAGAGGGGGCCTACAGGGGAACAACTATGGCTACACCTTC
CDR3aa: CAWRGGLQGNNYGYTF

v_gene: TRBV5-1
abundance: -
d_gene: -
len: 13
j_gene: TRBJ2-1
CDR3nt: TGCGCCAGCAGCACGGACAGACACAATGAGCAGTTCTTC
CDR3aa: CASSTDRHNEQFF

v_gene: TRBV2
abundance: -
d_gene: -
len: 13
j_gene: TRBJ1-1
CDR3nt: TGTGCCAGCAGTGTGAGGTCCAACACTGAAGCTTTCTTT
CDR3aa: CASSVRSNTEAFF

v_gene: TRBV5-1
abundance: -
d_gene: -
len: 13
j_gene: TRBJ1-1
CDR3nt: TGCGCCAGCAGCGGACAGATGAACACTGAAGCTTTCTTT
CDR3aa: CASSGQMNTEAFF

v_gene: TRBV5-1
abundance: -
d_gene: -
len: 18
j_gene: TRBJ1-2
CDR3nt: TGCGCCAGCAGCTGGCGCCCTCAGGAATACGCTGATAACTATGGCTACACCTTC
CDR3aa: CASSWRPQEYADNYGYTF

v_gene: TRBV6-1
abundance: -
d_gene: -
len: 13
j_gene: TRBJ2-7
CDR3nt: TGTGCCAGCAGTGAAGTTTACAGCTACGAGCAGTACTTC
CDR3aa: CASSEVYSYEQYF

v_gene: TRBV7-9
abundance: -
d_gene: -
len: 11
j_gene: TRBJ1-5
CDR3nt: TGTGCCAGTGGGGCTAGGCAGCCCCAGCATTTT
CDR3aa: CASGARQPQHF

v_gene: TRBV19
abundance: -
d_gene: -
len: 17
j_gene: TRBJ2-5
CDR3nt: TGTGCCAGTAGTACGATACCCTATGAGGGAATCCAAGAGACCCAGTACTTC
CDR3aa: CASSTIPYEGIQETQYF

v_gene: TRBV27
abundance: once
d_gene: -
len: 15
j_gene: TRBJ2-7
CDR3nt: TGTGCCAGCAGTTATACGAAGGGGCCTACCTACGAGCAGTACTTC
CDR3aa: CASSYTKGPTYEQYF

v_gene: TRBV6-6
abundance: -
d_gene: -
len: 16
j_gene: TRBJ2-6
CDR3nt: TGTGCCAGCAGGGGGGGTAGTCTCTCTGGGGCCAACGTCCTGACTTTC
CDR3aa: CASRGGSLSGANVLTF

v_gene: TRBV19
abundance: -
d_gene: TRBD1
len: 14
j_gene: TRBJ1-5
CDR3nt: TGTGCCAGTAGCCCGGGGACAGCCAATCAGCCCCAGCATTTT
CDR3aa: CASSPGTANQPQHF

v_gene: TRBV4-3
abundance: -
d_gene: TRBD1
len: 16
j_gene: TRBJ2-7
CDR3nt: TGCGCCAGCAGCCAAGATCCCGGGGACAGCTCCTACGAGCAGTACTTC
CDR3aa: CASSQDPGDSSYEQYF

v_gene: TRBV7-2
abundance: -
d_gene: -
len: 13
j_gene: TRBJ1-5
CDR3nt: TGTGCCAGCAGCACATCTAGCAATCAGCCCCAGCATTTT
CDR3aa: CASSTSSNQPQHF

v_gene: TRBV5-1
abundance: -
d_gene: TRBD1
len: 15
j_gene: TRBJ2-7
CDR3nt: TGCGCCAGCAGCTTGGACCCATTCAGGGGGAGCGAGCAGTACTTC
CDR3aa: CASSLDPFRGSEQYF

v_gene: TRBV7-9
abundance: -
d_gene: -
len: 14
j_gene: TRBJ2-7
CDR3nt: TGTGCCAGCAGCTTTACGGTCCGGGGAGGCGAGCAGTACTTC
CDR3aa: CASSFTVRGGEQYF

v_gene: TRBV4-2
abundance: -
d_gene: -
len: 12
j_gene: TRBJ2-3
CDR3nt: TGTGCCAGCAGCCAAGATTTCGGTACGCAGTATTTT
CDR3aa: CASSQDFGTQYF

v_gene: TRBV30
abundance: -
d_gene: -
len: 13
j_gene: TRBJ2-2
CDR3nt: TGTGCCTGCGCAGGGACATACACCGGGGAGCTGTTTTTT
CDR3aa: CACAGTYTGELFF

v_gene: TRBV10-3
abundance: -
d_gene: TRBD1
len: 14
j_gene: TRBJ1-5
CDR3nt: TGTGCCATCAGTGAAACAGGGGATAATCAGCCCCAGCATTTT
CDR3aa: CAISETGDNQPQHF

v_gene: TRBV5-5
abundance: -
d_gene: -
len: 16
j_gene: TRBJ2-3
CDR3nt: TGTGCCAGCAGCTTCGGGGACGGGAGTCGGGCAGATACGCAGTATTTT
CDR3aa: CASSFGDGSRADTQYF

v_gene: TRBV11-2
abundance: -
d_gene: TRBD1
len: 15
j_gene: TRBJ2-3
CDR3nt: TGTGCCAGCAGCTCCCTGGGACAGGGGCGAGATACGCAGTATTTT
CDR3aa: CASSSLGQGRDTQYF

v_gene: TRBV13
abundance: -
d_gene: TRBD2
len: 14
j_gene: TRBJ2-4
CDR3nt: TGTGCCAGCAGCCCGTGGGGGGGGACCCACATTCAGTACTTC
CDR3aa: CASSPWGGTHIQYF

v_gene: TRBV6-1
abundance: few
d_gene: TRBD1
len: 15
j_gene: TRBJ2-6
CDR3nt: TGTGCCAGCAGTGGGGACAGCTCTGGGGCCAACGTCCTGACTTTC
CDR3aa: CASSGDSSGANVLTF

v_gene: TRBV4-3
abundance: -
d_gene: TRBD1
len: 17
j_gene: TRBJ1-1
CDR3nt: TGCGCCAGCAGCCCCGGACAGGGCGGATGGGGAGGCACTGAAGCTTTCTTT
CDR3aa: CASSPGQGGWGGTEAFF

v_gene: TRBV30
abundance: -
d_gene: -
len: 14
j_gene: TRBJ2-7
CDR3nt: TGTGCCTGGAACCCCCAGGGGCTTTCCTACGAGCAGTACTTC
CDR3aa: CAWNPQGLSYEQYF

v_gene: TRBV12-5
abundance: -
d_gene: -
len: 13
j_gene: TRBJ1-1
CDR3nt: TGTGCTAGTGGTTTGACCAGGAACACTGAAGCTTTCTTT
CDR3aa: CASGLTRNTEAFF

v_gene: TRBV5-1
abundance: -
d_gene: TRBD2
len: 17
j_gene: TRBJ2-1
CDR3nt: TGCGCCAGCAGCTTGGAGGCTAGCGGGAGGATGTACAATGAGCAGTTCTTC
CDR3aa: CASSLEASGRMYNEQFF

v_gene: TRBV9
abundance: -
d_gene: -
len: 15
j_gene: TRBJ2-7
CDR3nt: TGTGCCAGCAGCGTAGCTGTGGGAGACGCCTACGAGCAGTACTTC
CDR3aa: CASSVAVGDAYEQYF

v_gene: TRBV4-3
abundance: -
d_gene: TRBD1
len: 16
j_gene: TRBJ2-3
CDR3nt: TGCGCCAGCAGCCAGGCCGGGACAGGGGGAACAGATACGCAGTATTTT
CDR3aa: CASSQAGTGGTDTQYF

v_gene: TRBV7-9
abundance: -
d_gene: TRBD1
len: 13
j_gene: TRBJ1-2
CDR3nt: TGTGCCAGCAGCTTAGAGGACAGGGATATCTACACCTTC
CDR3aa: CASSLEDRDIYTF

v_gene: TRBV6-5
abundance: -
d_gene: TRBD1
len: 14
j_gene: TRBJ2-1
CDR3nt: TGTGCCAGCAGGTCACAGGGGTACTACAATGAGCAGTTCTTC
CDR3aa: CASRSQGYYNEQFF

v_gene: TRBV7-8
abundance: -
d_gene: -
len: 14
j_gene: TRBJ2-7
CDR3nt: TGTGCCAGCAGCTTAGCGCGGCTAACCTACGAGCAGTACTTC
CDR3aa: CASSLARLTYEQYF

v_gene: TRBV7-2
abundance: -
d_gene: TRBD1
len: 19
j_gene: TRBJ1-2
CDR3nt: TGTGCCAGCAGCTTAACGTTACGGGACAGGGGCTGGAGGGGGGATGGCTACACCTTC
CDR3aa: CASSLTLRDRGWRGDGYTF

v_gene: TRBV6-5
abundance: medium-sized
d_gene: -
len: 15
j_gene: TRBJ2-3
CDR3nt: TGTGCCAGCAGGCGAGACAGGGACTTAACAGATACGCAGTATTTT
CDR3aa: CASRRDRDLTDTQYF

v_gene: TRBV15
abundance: -
d_gene: -
len: 15
j_gene: TRBJ1-2
CDR3nt: TGTGCCACCAGCAGAGATCAGGGCCCGATCTATGGCTACACCTTC
CDR3aa: CATSRDQGPIYGYTF

v_gene: TRBV7-2
abundance: -
d_gene: -
len: 13
j_gene: TRBJ1-5
CDR3nt: TGTGCCAGCAGCCCGAGCACAGGGAAACCCCAGCATTTT
CDR3aa: CASSPSTGKPQHF

v_gene: TRBV2
abundance: -
d_gene: -
len: 13
j_gene: TRBJ1-1
CDR3nt: TGTGCCAGCAGTTTTAACAGCAACACTGAAGCTTTCTTT
CDR3aa: CASSFNSNTEAFF

v_gene: TRBV27
abundance: -
d_gene: TRBD1
len: 17
j_gene: TRBJ1-6
CDR3nt: TGTGCCAGCAGTTTATTAACCGCGGGACAGGATGAGACACCCCTCCACTTT
CDR3aa: CASSLLTAGQDETPLHF

v_gene: TRBV13
abundance: -
d_gene: TRBD2
len: 15
j_gene: TRBJ2-3
CDR3nt: TGTGCCAGCAGCGCCGAAGCGGGAGGTTCAGATACGCAGTATTTT
CDR3aa: CASSAEAGGSDTQYF

v_gene: TRBV5-1
abundance: -
d_gene: TRBD1
len: 15
j_gene: TRBJ2-5
CDR3nt: TGCGCCAGCAGCTTGGAAGGGGGCGGGCAAGAGACCCAGTACTTC
CDR3aa: CASSLEGGGQETQYF

v_gene: TRBV5-1
abundance: -
d_gene: -
len: 18
j_gene: TRBJ2-1
CDR3nt: TGCGCCAGCAGCGAGGTCGGGTTGACGGCCCGATCCTACAATGAGCAGTTCTTC
CDR3aa: CASSEVGLTARSYNEQFF

v_gene: TRBV7-2
abundance: -
d_gene: -
len: 16
j_gene: TRBJ1-3
CDR3nt: TGTGCCAGCAGCTTAGTCCATAGAGCCTCTGGAAACACCATATATTTT
CDR3aa: CASSLVHRASGNTIYF

v_gene: TRBV29-1
abundance: few
d_gene: TRBD1
len: 13
j_gene: TRBJ1-1
CDR3nt: TGCAGCGCTGACAGGGGAACGAACACTGAAGCTTTCTTT
CDR3aa: CSADRGTNTEAFF

v_gene: TRBV19
abundance: -
d_gene: -
len: 11
j_gene: TRBJ1-3
CDR3nt: TGTGCGGGCAGGGGTGGAAACACCATATATTTT
CDR3aa: CAGRGGNTIYF

v_gene: TRBV4-2
abundance: -
d_gene: TRBD2
len: 17
j_gene: TRBJ2-7
CDR3nt: TGTGCCAGCAGCCAAGATACCCTAGCGGGACTTTCCTACGAGCAGTACTTC
CDR3aa: CASSQDTLAGLSYEQYF

v_gene: TRBV19
abundance: -
d_gene: TRBD1
len: 15
j_gene: TRBJ2-7
CDR3nt: TGTGCCAGTAGTAGGGACAGGGGGGGAACCTACGAGCAGTACTTC
CDR3aa: CASSRDRGGTYEQYF

v_gene: TRBV19
abundance: -
d_gene: -
len: 14
j_gene: TRBJ1-2
CDR3nt: TGTGCCAGTAGTACCTCAACAGGGAGCCCCGGCTACACCTTC
CDR3aa: CASSTSTGSPGYTF

v_gene: TRBV7-8
abundance: -
d_gene: -
len: 17
j_gene: TRBJ2-6
CDR3nt: TGTGCCAGTGGTGCGTGGGTGGGGGGTTCTGGGGCCAACGTCCTGACTTTC
CDR3aa: CASGAWVGGSGANVLTF

v_gene: TRBV30
abundance: -
d_gene: -
len: 14
j_gene: TRBJ1-3
CDR3nt: TGTGCCTGGGCCCGGACAGTCTCTGGAAACACCATATATTTT
CDR3aa: CAWARTVSGNTIYF

v_gene: TRBV5-6
abundance: -
d_gene: -
len: 14
j_gene: TRBJ1-3
CDR3nt: TGTGCCAGCAGCAGGGACAACTCTGGAAACACCATATATTTT
CDR3aa: CASSRDNSGNTIYF

v_gene: TRBV7-9
abundance: -
d_gene: TRBD1
len: 14
j_gene: TRBJ1-1
CDR3nt: TGTGCCAGCAGCCCCGGGACAGTCGACACTGAAGCTTTCTTT
CDR3aa: CASSPGTVDTEAFF

v_gene: TRBV7-2
abundance: -
d_gene: TRBD2
len: 14
j_gene: TRBJ2-5
CDR3nt: TGTGCCAGCAGCACCGGGACTAGTAGGGAGACCCAGTACTTC
CDR3aa: CASSTGTSRETQYF